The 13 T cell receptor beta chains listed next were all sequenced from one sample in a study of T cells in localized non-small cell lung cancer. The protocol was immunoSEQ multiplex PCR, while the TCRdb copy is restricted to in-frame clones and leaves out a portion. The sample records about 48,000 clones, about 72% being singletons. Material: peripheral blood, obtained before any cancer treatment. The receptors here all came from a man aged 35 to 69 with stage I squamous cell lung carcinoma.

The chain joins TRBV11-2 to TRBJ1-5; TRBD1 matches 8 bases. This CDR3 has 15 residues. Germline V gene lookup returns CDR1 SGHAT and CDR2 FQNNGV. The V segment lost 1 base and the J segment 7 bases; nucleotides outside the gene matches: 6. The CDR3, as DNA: TGTGCCAGCAGCTTAGGGGTGGGGACAGGACAGCCCCAGCATTTT. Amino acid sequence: CASSLGVGTGQPQHF.

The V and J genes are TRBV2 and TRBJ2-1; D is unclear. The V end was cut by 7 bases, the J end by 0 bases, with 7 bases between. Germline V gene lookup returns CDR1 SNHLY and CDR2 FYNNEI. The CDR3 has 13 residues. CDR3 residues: CASNQDSYNEQFF. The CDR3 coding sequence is TGTGCCAGCAACCAGGACTCCTACAATGAGCAGTTCTTC.

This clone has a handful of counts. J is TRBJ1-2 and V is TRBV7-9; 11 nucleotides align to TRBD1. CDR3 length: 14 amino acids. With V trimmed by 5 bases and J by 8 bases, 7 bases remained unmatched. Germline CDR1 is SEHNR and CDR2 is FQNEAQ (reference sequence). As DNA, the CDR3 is TGTGCCAGCAGCCCGGGACAGGGGGTATGGGGCTACACCTTC. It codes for CASSPGQGVWGYTF.

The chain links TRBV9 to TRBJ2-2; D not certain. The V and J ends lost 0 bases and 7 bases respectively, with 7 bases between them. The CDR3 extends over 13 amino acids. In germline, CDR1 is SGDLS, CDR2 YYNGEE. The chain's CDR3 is CASSVDGRGELFF. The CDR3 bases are TGTGCCAGCAGCGTAGACGGGCGCGGGGAGCTGTTTTTT.

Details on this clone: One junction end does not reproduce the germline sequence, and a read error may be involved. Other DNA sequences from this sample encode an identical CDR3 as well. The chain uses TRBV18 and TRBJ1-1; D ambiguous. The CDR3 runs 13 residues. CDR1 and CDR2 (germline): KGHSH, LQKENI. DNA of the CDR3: TGTGCCAGCTCTCCACAGAAGAACACTGAAGCTTTCTTT. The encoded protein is CASSPQKNTEAFF.

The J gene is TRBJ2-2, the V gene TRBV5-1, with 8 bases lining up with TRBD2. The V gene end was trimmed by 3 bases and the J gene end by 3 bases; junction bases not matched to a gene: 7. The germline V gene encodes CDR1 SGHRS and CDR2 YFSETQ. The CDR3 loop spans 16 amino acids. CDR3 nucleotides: TGCGCCAGCAGCTCTCAACCGGGGGGGGACACCGGGGAGCTGTTTTTT. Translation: CASSSQPGGDTGELFF.

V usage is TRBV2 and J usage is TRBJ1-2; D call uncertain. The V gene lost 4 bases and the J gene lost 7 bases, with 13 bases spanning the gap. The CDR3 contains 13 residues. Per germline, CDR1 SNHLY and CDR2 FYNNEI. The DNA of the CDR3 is TGTGCCAGCAGTGGGCTTCCACGAGGTGGCTACACCTTC. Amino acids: CASSGLPRGGYTF.

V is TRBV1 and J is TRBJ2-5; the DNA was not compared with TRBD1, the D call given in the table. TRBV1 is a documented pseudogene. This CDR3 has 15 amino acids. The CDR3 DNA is TGCACCAGCAGCCAGGGCGGACAGGCAGAAGAGACCCAGTACTTC. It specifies CTSSQGGQAEETQYF.

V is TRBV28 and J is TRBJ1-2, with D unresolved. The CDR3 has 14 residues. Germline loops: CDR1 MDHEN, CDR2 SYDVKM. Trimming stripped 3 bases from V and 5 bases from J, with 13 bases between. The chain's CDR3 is CASSFVRQAYGYTF. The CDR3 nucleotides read TGTGCCAGCAGTTTTGTGCGCCAAGCGTATGGCTACACCTTC.

The CDR3 sequence is CASGLMDGTGELFF. Written as DNA, the CDR3 is TGTGCTAGTGGTTTGATGGACGGGACCGGGGAGCTGTTTTTT. The chain is built from TRBV12-5 and TRBJ2-2; the D is unclear. This CDR3 region has 14 residues. The V end was cut by 2 bases, the J end by 5 bases, with 9 bases between. Germline loops: CDR1 LGHNT, CDR2 FRNRAP.

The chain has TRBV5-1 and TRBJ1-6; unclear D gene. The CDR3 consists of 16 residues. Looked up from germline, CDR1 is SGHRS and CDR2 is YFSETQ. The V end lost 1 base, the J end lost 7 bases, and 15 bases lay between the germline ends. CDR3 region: CASSLRSADQNSPLHF. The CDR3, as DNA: TGCGCCAGCAGCTTGCGGTCAGCAGACCAAAATTCACCCCTCCACTTT. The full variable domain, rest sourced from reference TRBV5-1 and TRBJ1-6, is KAGVTQTPRYLIKTRGQQVTLSCSPISGHRSVSWYQQTPGQGLQFLFEYFSETQRNKGNFPGRFSGRQFSNSRSEMNVSTLELGDSALYLCASSLRSADQNSPLHFGNGTRLTVT.

The CDR3 protein is CASTGLAASSYEQYF. For the CDR3, the DNA is TGTGCCAGCACCGGATTAGCGGCGAGCTCCTACGAGCAGTACTTC. The rearrangement uses TRBV6-6 and TRBJ2-7; TRBD2 might be the D (6 bases). The germline CDR1 and CDR2 sequences are MNHNY and SVGAGI (reference sequence). Trimming stripped 7 bases from V and 0 bases from J, with 16 bases between. This CDR3 contains 15 residues.

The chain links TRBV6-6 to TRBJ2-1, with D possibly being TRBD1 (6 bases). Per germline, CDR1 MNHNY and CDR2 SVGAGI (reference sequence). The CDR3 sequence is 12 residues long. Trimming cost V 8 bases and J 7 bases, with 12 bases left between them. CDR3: CASGHQGNEQFF. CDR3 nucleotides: TGTGCCAGCGGACATCAGGGGAATGAGCAGTTCTTC.